Listed below are T cell receptor beta chains from one sample, sequenced in a study of blood T cell repertoires in COVID-19. The protocol was immunoSEQ multiplex PCR, while the TCRdb copy is restricted to in-frame clones and leaves out a portion. This sample carries hundreds of thousands of clones, about four fifths of them seen once, and the ten largest clones take 6% to 8%. Sequenced input: peripheral blood. The receptor source for this set is a woman of 80 years or more with COVID-19, enrolled during active disease. Each CDR3 is given with its conserved first and last residue. Fields, in order: CDR3 DNA, CDR3 protein, J gene, V gene, D gene, clone size. The D gene is left open where the match is weak. Rows give clone size only sometimes, using once, few, many, or a class for an expanded clone.

TGTGCCACCCAGCACGGGGGACAGATGAACACTGAAGCTTTCTTT,CATQHGGQMNTEAFF,TRBJ1-1,TRBV19,TRBD1,.
TGTGCCAGCAGCTCACAGGGGGTTTCAGATACGCAGTATTTT,CASSSQGVSDTQYF,TRBJ2-3,TRBV5-4,TRBD1,.
TGCGCCAGCAGCTACAGGGTTAATGAAAAACTGTTTTTT,CASSYRVNEKLFF,TRBJ1-4,TRBV5-1,.,few
TGTGCCAGCAGTTATGGGGACAGCCGGAACACTGAAGCTTTCTTT,CASSYGDSRNTEAFF,TRBJ1-1,TRBV6-6,TRBD1,.
TGCGCCAGCAGCTTGTCAACCGGGGAGCTGTTTTTT,CASSLSTGELFF,TRBJ2-2,TRBV5-1,.,.
TGTGCCAGCAGCAGTCCCGGGGCCCAGTACTTC,CASSSPGAQYF,TRBJ2-5,TRBV11-2,.,few
TGTGCCAGCGGGAGTTATAGCAATCAGCCCCAGCATTTT,CASGSYSNQPQHF,TRBJ1-5,TRBV6-5,.,.
TGTGCCACCAGCAGAGATACAGGACAGGAAAAACTGTTTTTT,CATSRDTGQEKLFF,TRBJ1-4,TRBV15,.,once
TGTGCCTCCGCCCCCACGGACAGGGGGTTGGCCGGGGAGCTGTTTTTT,CASAPTDRGLAGELFF,TRBJ2-2,TRBV7-9,TRBD1,few
TGTGCCAGCAGCCGCAAGGTTACTAGCGGGGACTCCTACGAGCAGTACTTC,CASSRKVTSGDSYEQYF,TRBJ2-7,TRBV7-6,TRBD2,.
TGTGCCAGCAGCCCCCGACAGGGGAGATTGTACGAGCAGTACTTC,CASSPRQGRLYEQYF,TRBJ2-7,TRBV7-2,TRBD1,once
TGCGCCAGCAGCCAACATGGGGGGGGACAGGTGACTGCTTTCTTT,CASSQHGGGQVTAFF,TRBJ1-1,TRBV4-1,TRBD1,.
TGTGCCAGCAGTGCGAATGAGCAGTTCTTC,CASSANEQFF,TRBJ2-1,TRBV12-3/TRBV12-4,.,.
TGTGCCAGCAGTCGACACGACAAAAACTCCTACGAGCAGTACTTC,CASSRHDKNSYEQYF,TRBJ2-7,TRBV27,.,.
TGTGCCAGCAGCCAGGGCGGGGGACTAAACACCGGGGAGCTGTTTTTT,CASSQGGGLNTGELFF,TRBJ2-2,TRBV11-2,TRBD2,.
TGCGCCAGCAGCCCAGTCGGACAGGGCGGGGATTCACCCCTCCACTTT,CASSPVGQGGDSPLHF,TRBJ1-6,TRBV5-1,TRBD1,once
TGTGCCAGCTCCCAGGACAGTAATTCACCCCTCCACTTT,CASSQDSNSPLHF,TRBJ1-6,TRBV18,.,.
TGTGCCAGCAGCTTGGGGGCAGGCCAGCCCCAGCATTTT,CASSLGAGQPQHF,TRBJ1-5,TRBV7-8,.,.
TGTGCCTGGAGTCCCAGCTCCTACAATGAGCAGTTCTTC,CAWSPSSYNEQFF,TRBJ2-1,TRBV30,.,few
TGTGCCAGTAGGGACCAAGGGGTTTCTAATTCACCCCTCCACTTT,CASRDQGVSNSPLHF,TRBJ1-6,TRBV19,.,.
TGCGCCAGCAGGGTGATCCCAGGGAGGGACACTGAAGCTTTCTTT,CASRVIPGRDTEAFF,TRBJ1-1,TRBV5-1,.,.
TGTGCCAGCAGTTTTCCGCGGGAGGGCCCTTCAAGTCAAGAGACCCAGTACTTC,CASSFPREGPSSQETQYF,TRBJ2-5,TRBV28,TRBD2,.
TGTGCCAGCTCACGGGGACAGGGTTACGAGCAGTACTTC,CASSRGQGYEQYF,TRBJ2-7,TRBV18,TRBD1,.
TGTGCCAGCAGCCCTGACACCATTTGGCAGCCCCAGCATTTT,CASSPDTIWQPQHF,TRBJ1-5,TRBV7-9,.,.
TGTGCCAGTAGTATCTCGGGGAACTATGGCTACACCTTC,CASSISGNYGYTF,TRBJ1-2,TRBV19,.,.